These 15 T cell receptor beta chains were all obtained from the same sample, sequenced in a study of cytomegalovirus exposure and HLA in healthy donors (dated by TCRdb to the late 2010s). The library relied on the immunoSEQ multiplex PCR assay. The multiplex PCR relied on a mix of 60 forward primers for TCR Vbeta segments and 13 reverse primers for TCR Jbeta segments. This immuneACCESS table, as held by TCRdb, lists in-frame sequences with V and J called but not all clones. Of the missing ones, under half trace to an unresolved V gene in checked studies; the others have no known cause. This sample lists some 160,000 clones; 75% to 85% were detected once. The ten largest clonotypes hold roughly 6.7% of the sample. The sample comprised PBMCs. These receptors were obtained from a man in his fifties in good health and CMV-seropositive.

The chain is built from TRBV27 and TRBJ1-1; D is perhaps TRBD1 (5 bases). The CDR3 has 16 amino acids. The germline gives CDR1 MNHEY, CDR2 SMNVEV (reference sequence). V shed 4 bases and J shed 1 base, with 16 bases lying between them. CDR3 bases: TGTGCCAGCAGTTCATATTTCACTGGGGCGAACACTGAAGCTTTCTTT. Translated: CASSSYFTGANTEAFF.

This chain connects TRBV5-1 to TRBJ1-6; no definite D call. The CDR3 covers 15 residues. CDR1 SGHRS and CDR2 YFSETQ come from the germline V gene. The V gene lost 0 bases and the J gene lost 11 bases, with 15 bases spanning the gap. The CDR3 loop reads CASSLDGGGQTPLHF. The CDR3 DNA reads TGCGCCAGCAGCTTGGATGGAGGAGGCCAAACACCCCTCCACTTT.

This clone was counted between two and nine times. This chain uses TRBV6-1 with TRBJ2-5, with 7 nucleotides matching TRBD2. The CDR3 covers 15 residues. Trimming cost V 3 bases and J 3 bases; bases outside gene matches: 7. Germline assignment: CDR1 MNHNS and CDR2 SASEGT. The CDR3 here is CASSDPRLAEETQYF. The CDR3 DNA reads TGTGCCAGCAGTGACCCCCGACTAGCCGAAGAGACCCAGTACTTC.

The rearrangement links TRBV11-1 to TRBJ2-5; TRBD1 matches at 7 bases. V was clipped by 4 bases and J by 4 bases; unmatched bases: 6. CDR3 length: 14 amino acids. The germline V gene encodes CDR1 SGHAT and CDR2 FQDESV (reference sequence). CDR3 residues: CASSSRGQGETQYF. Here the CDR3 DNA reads TGTGCCAGCAGCTCGAGGGGGCAAGGAGAGACCCAGTACTTC.

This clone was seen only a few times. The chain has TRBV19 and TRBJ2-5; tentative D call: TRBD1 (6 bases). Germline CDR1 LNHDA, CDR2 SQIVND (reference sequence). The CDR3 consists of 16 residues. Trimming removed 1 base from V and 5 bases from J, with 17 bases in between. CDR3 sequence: CASSIGTDYFRETQYF. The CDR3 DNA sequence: TGTGCCAGTAGTATAGGGACAGACTACTTCCGGGAGACCCAGTACTTC.

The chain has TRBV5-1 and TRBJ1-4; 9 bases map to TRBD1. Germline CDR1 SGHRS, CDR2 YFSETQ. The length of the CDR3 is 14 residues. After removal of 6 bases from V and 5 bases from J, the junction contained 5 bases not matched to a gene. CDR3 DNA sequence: TGCGCCAGCACCCTGACAGGGGGGAATGAAAAACTGTTTTTT. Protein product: CASTLTGGNEKLFF.

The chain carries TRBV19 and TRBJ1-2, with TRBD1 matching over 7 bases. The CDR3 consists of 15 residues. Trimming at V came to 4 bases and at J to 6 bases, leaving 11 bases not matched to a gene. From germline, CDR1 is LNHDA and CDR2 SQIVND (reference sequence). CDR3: CASSRYQAGGNGYTF. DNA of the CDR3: TGTGCCAGTAGTAGGTACCAGGCAGGGGGGAATGGCTACACCTTC.

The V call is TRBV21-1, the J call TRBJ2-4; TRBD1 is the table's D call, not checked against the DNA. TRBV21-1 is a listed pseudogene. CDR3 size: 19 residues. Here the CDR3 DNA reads TGTGCCAGCAGCAAAGTGCCCACAGGGGGGGATATAGCCAAAAACATTCAGTACTTC. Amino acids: CASSKVPTGGDIAKNIQYF.

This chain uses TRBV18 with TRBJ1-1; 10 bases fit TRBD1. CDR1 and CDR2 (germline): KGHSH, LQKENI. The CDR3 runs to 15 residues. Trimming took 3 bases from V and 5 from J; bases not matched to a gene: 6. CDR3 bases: TGTGCCAGCTCACCTCGACAGGGGGCGGGGACTGAAGCTTTCTTT. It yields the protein CASSPRQGAGTEAFF.

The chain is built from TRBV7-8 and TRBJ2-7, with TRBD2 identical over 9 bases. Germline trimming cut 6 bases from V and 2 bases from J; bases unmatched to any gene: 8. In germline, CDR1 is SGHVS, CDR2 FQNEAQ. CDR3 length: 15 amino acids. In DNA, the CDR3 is TGTGCCAGCAGTTACAGCCCTAGCGGGACCTACGAGCAGTACGTC. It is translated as CASSYSPSGTYEQYV.

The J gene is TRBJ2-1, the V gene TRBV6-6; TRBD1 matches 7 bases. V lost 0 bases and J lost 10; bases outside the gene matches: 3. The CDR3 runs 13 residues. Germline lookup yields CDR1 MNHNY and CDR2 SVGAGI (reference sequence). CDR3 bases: TGTGCCAGCAGTTACTCCGGGACAGAGGAGCAGTTCTTC. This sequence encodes CASSYSGTEEQFF.

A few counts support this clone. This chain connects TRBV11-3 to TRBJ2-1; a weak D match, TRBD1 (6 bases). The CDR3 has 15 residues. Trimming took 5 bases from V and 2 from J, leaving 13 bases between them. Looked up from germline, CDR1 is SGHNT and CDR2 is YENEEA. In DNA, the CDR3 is TGTGCCAGCAGCCGACAGGACCGACCCTACAATGAGCAGTTCTTC. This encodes CASSRQDRPYNEQFF.

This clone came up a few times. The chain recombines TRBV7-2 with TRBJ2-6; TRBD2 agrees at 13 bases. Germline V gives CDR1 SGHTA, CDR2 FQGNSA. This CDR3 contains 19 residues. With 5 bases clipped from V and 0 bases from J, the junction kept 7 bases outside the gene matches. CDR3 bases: TGTGCCAGCAGCCCGGGACTAGCGGGACCAAACTCTGGGGCCAACGTCCTGACTTTC. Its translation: CASSPGLAGPNSGANVLTF.

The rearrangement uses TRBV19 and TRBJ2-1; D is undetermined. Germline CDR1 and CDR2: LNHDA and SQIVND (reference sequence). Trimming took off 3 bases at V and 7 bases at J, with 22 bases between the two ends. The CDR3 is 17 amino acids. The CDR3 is CASSMYADPTRTNEQFF. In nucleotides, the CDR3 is TGTGCCAGTAGTATGTACGCGGATCCGACCCGCACGAATGAGCAGTTCTTC.

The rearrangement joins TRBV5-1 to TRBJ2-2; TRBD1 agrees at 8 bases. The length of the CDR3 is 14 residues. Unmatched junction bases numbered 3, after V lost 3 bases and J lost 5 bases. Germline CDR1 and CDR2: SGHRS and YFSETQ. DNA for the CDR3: TGCGCCAGCAGCTCCGGACAGGGAACCGGGGAGCTGTTTTTT. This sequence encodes CASSSGQGTGELFF.